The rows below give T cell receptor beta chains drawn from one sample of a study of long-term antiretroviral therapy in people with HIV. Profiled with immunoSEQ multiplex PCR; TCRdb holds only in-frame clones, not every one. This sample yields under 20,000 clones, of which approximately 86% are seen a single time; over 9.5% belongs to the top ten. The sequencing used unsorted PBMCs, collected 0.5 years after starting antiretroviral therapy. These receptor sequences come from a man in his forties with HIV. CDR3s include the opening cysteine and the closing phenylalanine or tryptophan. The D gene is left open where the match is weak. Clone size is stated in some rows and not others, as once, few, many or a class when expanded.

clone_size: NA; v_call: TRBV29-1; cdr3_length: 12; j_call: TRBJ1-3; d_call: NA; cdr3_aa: CSVLTGGNTIYF; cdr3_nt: TGCAGCGTCTTAACAGGGGGAAACACCATATATTTT
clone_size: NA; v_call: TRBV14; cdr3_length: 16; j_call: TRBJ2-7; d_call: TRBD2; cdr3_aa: CASSPPTSGNKYEQYF; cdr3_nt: TGTGCCAGCAGCCCGCCGACTAGCGGGAATAAGTACGAGCAGTACTTC
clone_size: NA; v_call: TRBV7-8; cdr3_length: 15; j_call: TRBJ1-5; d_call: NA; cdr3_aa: CASSLAATGNQPQHF; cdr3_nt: TGTGCCAGCAGCTTAGCAGCGACTGGCAATCAGCCCCAGCATTTT
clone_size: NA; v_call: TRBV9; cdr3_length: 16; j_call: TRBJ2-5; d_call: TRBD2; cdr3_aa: CASSLGLAGVEETQYF; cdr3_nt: TGTGCCAGCAGCCTGGGGCTAGCGGGGGTAGAAGAGACCCAGTACTTC
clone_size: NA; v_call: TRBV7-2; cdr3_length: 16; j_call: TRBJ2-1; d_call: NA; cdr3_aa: CASRVGGGSSYNEQFF; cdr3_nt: TGTGCCAGCAGGGTGGGGGGCGGTAGCTCCTACAATGAGCAGTTCTTC
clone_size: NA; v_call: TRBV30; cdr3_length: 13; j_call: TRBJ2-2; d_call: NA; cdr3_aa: CACPWGEAGELFF; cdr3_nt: TGTGCCTGCCCCTGGGGTGAAGCCGGGGAGCTGTTTTTT
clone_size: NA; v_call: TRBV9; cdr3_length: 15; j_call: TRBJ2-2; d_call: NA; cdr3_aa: CASSVENKNTGELFF; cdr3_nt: TGTGCCAGCAGCGTAGAGAACAAAAACACCGGGGAGCTGTTTTTT
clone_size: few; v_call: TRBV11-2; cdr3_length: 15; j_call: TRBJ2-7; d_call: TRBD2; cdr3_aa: CASSLTSGSWDEQYF; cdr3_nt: TGTGCCAGCAGCTTGACTAGCGGGAGTTGGGACGAGCAGTACTTC
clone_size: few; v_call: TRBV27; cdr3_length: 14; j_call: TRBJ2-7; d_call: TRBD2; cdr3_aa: CASTYWAGAREQYF; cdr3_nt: TGTGCCAGCACCTATTGGGCGGGAGCTAGAGAGCAGTACTTC
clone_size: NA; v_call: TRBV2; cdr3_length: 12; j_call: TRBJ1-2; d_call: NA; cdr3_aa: CASRTARYGYTF; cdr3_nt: TGTGCCAGTAGGACGGCGCGCTATGGCTACACCTTC
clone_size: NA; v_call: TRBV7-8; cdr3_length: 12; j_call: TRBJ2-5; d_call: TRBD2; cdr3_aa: CASGRARETQYF; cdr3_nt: TGTGCCAGCGGGAGGGCCAGGGAGACCCAGTACTTC
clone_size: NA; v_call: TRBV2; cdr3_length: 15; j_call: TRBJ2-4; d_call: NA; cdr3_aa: CASSLSQLAKNIQYF; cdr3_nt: TGTGCCAGCAGCCTCTCTCAATTAGCCAAAAACATTCAGTACTTC
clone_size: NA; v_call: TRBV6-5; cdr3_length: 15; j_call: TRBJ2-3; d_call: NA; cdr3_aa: CASSYRAGGTDTQYF; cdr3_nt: TGTGCCAGCAGTTACCGGGCAGGGGGCACAGATACGCAGTATTTT
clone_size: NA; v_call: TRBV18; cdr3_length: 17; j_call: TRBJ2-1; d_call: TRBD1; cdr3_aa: CASSPALIGTGGYEQFF; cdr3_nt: TGTGCCAGCTCACCAGCACTCATCGGGACAGGGGGCTATGAGCAGTTCTTC
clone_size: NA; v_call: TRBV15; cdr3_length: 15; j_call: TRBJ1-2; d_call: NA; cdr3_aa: CATSRKSRGGYGYTF; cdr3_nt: TGTGCCACCAGCAGAAAAAGCAGGGGTGGTTATGGCTACACCTTC
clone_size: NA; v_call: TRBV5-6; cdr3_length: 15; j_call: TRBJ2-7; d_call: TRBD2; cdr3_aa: CASSGGVAPLYEQYF; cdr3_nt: TGTGCCAGCAGCGGGGGGGTAGCCCCCCTCTACGAGCAGTACTTC
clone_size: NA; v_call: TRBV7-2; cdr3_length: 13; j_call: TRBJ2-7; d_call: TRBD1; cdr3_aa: CASSRDRGSEQYF; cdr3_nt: TGTGCCAGCAGCCGGGACAGGGGCAGCGAGCAGTACTTC
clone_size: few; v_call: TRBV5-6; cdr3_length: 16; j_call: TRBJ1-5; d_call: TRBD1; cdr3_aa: CASSLGTGLSNQPQHF; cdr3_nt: TGTGCCAGCAGCTTGGGGACAGGGCTATCCAATCAGCCCCAGCATTTT
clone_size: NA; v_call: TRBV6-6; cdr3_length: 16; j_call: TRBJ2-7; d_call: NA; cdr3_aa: CASSYSKGGRTYEQYF; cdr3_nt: TGTGCCAGCAGTTACTCGAAGGGTGGGAGGACCTACGAGCAGTACTTC
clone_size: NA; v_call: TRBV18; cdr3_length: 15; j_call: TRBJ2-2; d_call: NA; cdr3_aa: CASSPLDDSTGELFF; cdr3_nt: TGTGCCAGCTCACCATTGGACGACAGCACCGGGGAGCTGTTTTTT
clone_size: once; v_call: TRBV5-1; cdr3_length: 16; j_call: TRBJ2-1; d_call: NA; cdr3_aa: CASSGGRPNSYNEQFF; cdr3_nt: TGCGCCAGCAGTGGGGGAAGACCCAACTCCTACAATGAGCAGTTCTTC
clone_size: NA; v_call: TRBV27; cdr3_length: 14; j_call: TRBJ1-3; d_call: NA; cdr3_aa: CASSPSGSGNTIYF; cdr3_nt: TGTGCCAGCAGTCCATCGGGCTCTGGAAACACCATATATTTT
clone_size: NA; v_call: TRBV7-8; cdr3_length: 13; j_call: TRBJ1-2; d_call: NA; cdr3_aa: CASSPGRSYGYTF; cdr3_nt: TGTGCCAGCAGCCCGGGACGGAGCTATGGCTACACCTTC
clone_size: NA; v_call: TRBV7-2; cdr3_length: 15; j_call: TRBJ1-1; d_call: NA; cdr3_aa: CASSLAPGMNTEAFF; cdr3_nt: TGTGCCAGCAGCTTAGCCCCCGGGATGAACACTGAAGCTTTCTTT
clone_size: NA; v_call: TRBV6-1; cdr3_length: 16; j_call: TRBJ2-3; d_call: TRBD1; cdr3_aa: CASSEIVAGGSDTQYF; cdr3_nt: TGTGCCAGCAGTGAAATAGTGGCAGGGGGTTCAGATACGCAGTATTTT
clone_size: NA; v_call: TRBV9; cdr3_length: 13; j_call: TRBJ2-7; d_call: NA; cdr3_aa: CASSVDPGEEQYF; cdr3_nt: TGTGCCAGCAGCGTAGACCCCGGCGAGGAGCAGTACTTC
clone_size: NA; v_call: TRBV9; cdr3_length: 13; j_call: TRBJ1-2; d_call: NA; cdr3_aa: CASSRTENYGYTF; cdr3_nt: TGTGCCAGCAGTCGGACGGAAAACTATGGCTACACCTTC
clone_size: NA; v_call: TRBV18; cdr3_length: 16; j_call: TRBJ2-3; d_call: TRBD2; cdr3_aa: CASSSKLAGGSDTQYF; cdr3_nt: TGTGCCAGCTCGTCGAAACTAGCGGGAGGGTCAGATACGCAGTATTTT
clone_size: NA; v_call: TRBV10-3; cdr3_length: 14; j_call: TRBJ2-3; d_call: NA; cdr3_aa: CAITRGVGTDTQYF; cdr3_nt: TGTGCCATCACTAGGGGGGTAGGCACAGATACGCAGTATTTT
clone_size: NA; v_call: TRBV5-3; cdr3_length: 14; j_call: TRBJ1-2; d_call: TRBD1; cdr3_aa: CARSLGTGCRGLTF; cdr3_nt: TGTGCCAGAAGCTTGGGGACAGGGTGTCGAGGTCTCACCTTC
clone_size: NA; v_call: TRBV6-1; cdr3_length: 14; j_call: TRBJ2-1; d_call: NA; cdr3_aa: CASSRDILGNEQFF; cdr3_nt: TGTGCCAGCAGTAGGGACATCCTGGGCAATGAGCAGTTCTTC
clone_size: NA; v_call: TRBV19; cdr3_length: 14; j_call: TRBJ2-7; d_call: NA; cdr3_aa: CASSIPGASYEQYF; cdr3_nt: TGTGCCAGTAGTATACCAGGGGCCTCCTACGAGCAGTACTTC
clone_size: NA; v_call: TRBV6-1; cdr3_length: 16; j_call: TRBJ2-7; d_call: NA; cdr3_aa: CASSEGGVGGQYEQYF; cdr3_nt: TGTGCCAGCAGTGAAGGCGGGGTTGGCGGTCAATACGAGCAGTACTTC
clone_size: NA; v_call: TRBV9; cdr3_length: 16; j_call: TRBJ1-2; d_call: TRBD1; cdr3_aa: CASRQGTGRTNYGYTF; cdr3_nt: TGTGCCAGCCGACAAGGGACAGGGAGAACTAACTATGGCTACACCTTC
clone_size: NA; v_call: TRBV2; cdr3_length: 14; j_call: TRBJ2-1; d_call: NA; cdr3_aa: CASSRNDRNNEQFF; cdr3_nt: TGTGCCAGCAGTAGAAATGACCGTAACAATGAGCAGTTCTTC
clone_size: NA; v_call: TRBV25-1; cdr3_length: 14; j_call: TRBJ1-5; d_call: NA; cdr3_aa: CASSELGYNQPQHF; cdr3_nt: TGTGCCAGCAGTGAATTGGGCTACAATCAGCCCCAGCATTTT
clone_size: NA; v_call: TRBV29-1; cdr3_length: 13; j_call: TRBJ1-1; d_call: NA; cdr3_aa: CSVGGDVNTEAFF; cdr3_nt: TGCAGCGTCGGGGGGGACGTGAACACTGAAGCTTTCTTT
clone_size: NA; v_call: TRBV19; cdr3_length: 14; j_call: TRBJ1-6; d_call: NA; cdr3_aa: CASSDRPQNSPLHF; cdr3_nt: TGTGCCAGTTCCGACAGGCCCCAGAATTCACCCCTCCACTTT
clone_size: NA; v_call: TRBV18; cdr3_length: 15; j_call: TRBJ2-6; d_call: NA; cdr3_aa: CASSPMSAGANVLTF; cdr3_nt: TGTGCCAGCTCACCAATGTCGGCTGGGGCCAACGTCCTGACTTTC
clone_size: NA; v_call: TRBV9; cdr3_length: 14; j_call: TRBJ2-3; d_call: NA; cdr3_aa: CASSETALTDTQYF; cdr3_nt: TGTGCCAGCAGCGAGACGGCACTCACAGATACGCAGTATTTT
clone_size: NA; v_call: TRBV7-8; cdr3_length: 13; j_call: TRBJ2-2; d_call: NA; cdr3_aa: CASSSWGTGELFF; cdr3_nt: TGTGCCAGCAGCTCATGGGGCACCGGGGAGCTGTTTTTT
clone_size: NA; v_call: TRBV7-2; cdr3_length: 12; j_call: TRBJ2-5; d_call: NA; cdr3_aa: CASSPERETQYF; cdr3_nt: TGTGCCAGCAGCCCCGAGAGGGAGACCCAGTACTTC
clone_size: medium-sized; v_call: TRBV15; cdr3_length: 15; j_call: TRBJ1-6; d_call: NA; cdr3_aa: CATSRDRGGDSPLHF; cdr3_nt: TGTGCCACCAGCAGAGATCGGGGTGGGGATTCACCCCTCCACTTT
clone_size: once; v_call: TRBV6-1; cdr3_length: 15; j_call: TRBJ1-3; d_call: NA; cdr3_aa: CASSAQPASGNTIYF; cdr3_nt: TGTGCCAGCAGTGCTCAGCCGGCGTCAGGAAACACCATATATTTT
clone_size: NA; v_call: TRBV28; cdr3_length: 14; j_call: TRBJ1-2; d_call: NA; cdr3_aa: CASLSLPLANGYTF; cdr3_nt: TGTGCCAGCCTATCCCTCCCCCTAGCCAATGGCTACACCTTC